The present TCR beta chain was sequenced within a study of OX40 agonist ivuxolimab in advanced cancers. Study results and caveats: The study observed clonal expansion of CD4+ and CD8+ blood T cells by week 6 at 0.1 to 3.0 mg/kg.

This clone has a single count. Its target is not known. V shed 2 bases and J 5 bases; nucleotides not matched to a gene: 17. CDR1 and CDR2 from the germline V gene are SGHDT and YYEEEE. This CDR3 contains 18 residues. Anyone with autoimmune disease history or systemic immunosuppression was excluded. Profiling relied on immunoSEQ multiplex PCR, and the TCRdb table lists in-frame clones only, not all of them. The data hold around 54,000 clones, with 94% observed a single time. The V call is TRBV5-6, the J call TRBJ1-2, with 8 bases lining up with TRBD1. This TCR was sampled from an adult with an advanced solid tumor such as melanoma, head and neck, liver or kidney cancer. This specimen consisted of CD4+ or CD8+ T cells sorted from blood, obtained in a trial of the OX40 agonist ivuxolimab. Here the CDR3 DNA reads TGTGCCAGCAGCTTCTATTCAGGTGGGACAGGTCTAAAGTATGGCTACACCTTC. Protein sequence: CASSFYSGGTGLKYGYTF.